The text below deals with one TCR beta chain. Its antigen is as yet unknown. Amplification targeted TCR beta CDR3 regions from RNA transcripts. The HTBI primer set served for first-round RT-PCR of the TCR CDR3. TCRdb re-analysed the multiplex PCR reads in MiXCR, keeping a single row per CDR3 protein. The sample comprises under 400,000 distinct CDR3 sequences, 16% of which are singletons, and around 34% rests with the top ten. The sample originates from a study of T cells in Graves' hyperthyroidism and ophthalmopathy. Study overall: At the time of initial diagnosis and before any treatment, peripheral blood was collected.

In germline, CDR1 is SGHRS, CDR2 YFSETQ. There are 16 residues in the CDR3. Trimming removed 4 bases from V and 2 bases from J; junction bases left unmatched: 6. Study-wide findings and caveats: Most thyroid clonotypes expanded above 0.001 were also detected in blood.

Each patient was aged 18 to 65 and had newly diagnosed hyperthyroidism of under 2 months' duration. The sequence derives from a man aged 30 to 45 with Graves' hyperthyroidism. This sequence joins TRBV5-1 and TRBJ2-1; 10 bases align to TRBD2. The sequencing input was blood. This CDR3 reads CASSETGTSAYNEQFF. The DNA for the CDR3 is TGCGCCAGCAGCGAAACCGGGACTAGCGCCTACAATGAGCAGTTCTTC.